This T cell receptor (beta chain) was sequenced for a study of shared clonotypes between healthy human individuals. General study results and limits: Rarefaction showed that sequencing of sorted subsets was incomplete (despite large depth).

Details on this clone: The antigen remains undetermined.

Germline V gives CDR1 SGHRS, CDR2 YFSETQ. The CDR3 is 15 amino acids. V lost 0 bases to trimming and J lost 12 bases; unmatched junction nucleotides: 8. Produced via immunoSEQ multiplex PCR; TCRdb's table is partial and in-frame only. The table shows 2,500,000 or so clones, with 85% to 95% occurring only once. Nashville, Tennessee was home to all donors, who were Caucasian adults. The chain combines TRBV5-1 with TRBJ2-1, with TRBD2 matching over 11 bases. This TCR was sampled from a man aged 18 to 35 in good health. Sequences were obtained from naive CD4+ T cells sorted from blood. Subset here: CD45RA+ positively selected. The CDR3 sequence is CASSLGLAGTGWQFF. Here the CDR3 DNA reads TGCGCCAGCAGCTTGGGACTAGCGGGGACCGGGTGGCAGTTCTTC.